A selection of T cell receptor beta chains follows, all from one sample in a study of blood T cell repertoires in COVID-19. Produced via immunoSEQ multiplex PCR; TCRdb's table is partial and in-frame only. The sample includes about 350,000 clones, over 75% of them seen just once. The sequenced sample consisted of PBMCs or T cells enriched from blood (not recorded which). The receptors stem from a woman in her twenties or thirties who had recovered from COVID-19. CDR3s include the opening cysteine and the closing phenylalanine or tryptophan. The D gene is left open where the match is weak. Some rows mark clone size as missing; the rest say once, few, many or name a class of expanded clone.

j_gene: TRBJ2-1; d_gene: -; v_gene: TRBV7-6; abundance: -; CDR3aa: CASSLGGGEKNEQFF; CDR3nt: TGTGCCAGCAGCTTAGGTGGGGGCGAGAAAAATGAGCAGTTCTTC
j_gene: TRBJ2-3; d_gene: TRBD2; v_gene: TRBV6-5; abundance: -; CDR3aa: CASTPSGGRTDTQYF; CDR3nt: TGTGCCAGCACGCCTAGCGGGGGGCGCACAGATACGCAGTATTTT
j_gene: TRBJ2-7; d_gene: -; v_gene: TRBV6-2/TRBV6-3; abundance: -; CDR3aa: CASSLGEITTYEQYF; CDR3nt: TGTGCCAGCAGTTTAGGCGAGATAACTACCTACGAGCAGTACTTC
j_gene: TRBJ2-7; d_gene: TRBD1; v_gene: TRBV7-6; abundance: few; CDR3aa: CASSFSGTGGYEQYF; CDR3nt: TGTGCCAGCAGCTTTTCCGGGACAGGTGGTTACGAGCAGTACTTC
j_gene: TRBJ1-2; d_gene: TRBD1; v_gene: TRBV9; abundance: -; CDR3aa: CASSPEGQGDYGYTF; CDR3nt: TGTGCCAGCAGCCCTGAGGGACAGGGGGACTATGGCTACACCTTC
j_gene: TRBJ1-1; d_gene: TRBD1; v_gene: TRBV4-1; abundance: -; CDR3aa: CASSHRTGQREAFF; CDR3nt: TGCGCCAGCAGCCACCGAACGGGACAGCGCGAAGCTTTCTTT
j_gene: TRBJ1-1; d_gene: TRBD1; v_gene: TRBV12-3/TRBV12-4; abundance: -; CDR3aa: CASSKDRDTEAFF; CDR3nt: TGTGCCAGCAGCAAGGACAGGGACACTGAAGCTTTCTTT
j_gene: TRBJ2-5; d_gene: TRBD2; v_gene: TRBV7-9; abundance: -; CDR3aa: CASSSASGASETQYF; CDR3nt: TGTGCCAGCAGCTCCGCTAGCGGTGCGTCAGAGACCCAGTACTTC
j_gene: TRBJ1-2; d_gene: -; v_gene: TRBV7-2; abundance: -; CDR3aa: CASSRHGANYGYTF; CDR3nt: TGTGCCAGCAGCCGCCATGGAGCTAACTATGGCTACACCTTC
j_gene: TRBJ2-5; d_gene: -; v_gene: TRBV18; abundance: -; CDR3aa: CASSPSRGETQYF; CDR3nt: TGTGCCAGCTCACCATCGCGGGGAGAGACCCAGTACTTC
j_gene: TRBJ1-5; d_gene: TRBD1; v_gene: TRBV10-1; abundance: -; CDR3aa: CASRRQGEGSNQPQHF; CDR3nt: TGCGCCAGCAGGAGACAGGGTGAGGGTAGCAATCAGCCCCAGCATTTT
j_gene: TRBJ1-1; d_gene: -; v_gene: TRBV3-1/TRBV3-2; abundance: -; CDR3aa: CASSQVGPGYTEAFF; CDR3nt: TGTGCCAGCAGCCAAGTTGGTCCAGGGTACACTGAAGCTTTCTTT
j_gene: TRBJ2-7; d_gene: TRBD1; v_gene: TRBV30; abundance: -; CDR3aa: CAWSALNSGTGISYEQYF; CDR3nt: TGTGCCTGGAGTGCCCTCAATTCCGGGACAGGGATATCCTACGAGCAGTACTTC
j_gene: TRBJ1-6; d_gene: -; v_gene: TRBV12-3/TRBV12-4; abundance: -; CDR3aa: CASSLSGSPLHF; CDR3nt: TGTGCCAGCAGTTTATCAGGATCACCCCTCCACTTT
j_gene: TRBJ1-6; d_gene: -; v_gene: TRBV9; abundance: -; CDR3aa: CASSVSKVGSPLHF; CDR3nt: TGTGCCAGCAGCGTGAGCAAAGTCGGGTCACCCCTCCACTTT
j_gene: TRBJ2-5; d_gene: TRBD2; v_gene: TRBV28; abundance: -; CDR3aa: CASSLIRRGEETQYF; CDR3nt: TGTGCCAGCAGCCTTATACGGCGGGGGGAAGAGACCCAGTACTTC
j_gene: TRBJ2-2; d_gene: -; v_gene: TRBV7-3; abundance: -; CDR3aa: CASSPGTGELFF; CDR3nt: TGTGCCAGCAGCCCCGGCACCGGGGAGCTGTTTTTT
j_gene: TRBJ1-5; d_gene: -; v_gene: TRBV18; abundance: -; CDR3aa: CASSPHPPGNNQPQHF; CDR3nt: TGTGCCAGCTCACCACACCCCCCGGGGAACAATCAGCCCCAGCATTTT
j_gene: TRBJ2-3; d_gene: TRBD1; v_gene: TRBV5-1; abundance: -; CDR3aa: CASSVPGQGRTDTQYF; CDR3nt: TGCGCCAGCAGCGTCCCGGGACAGGGTAGGACAGATACGCAGTATTTT
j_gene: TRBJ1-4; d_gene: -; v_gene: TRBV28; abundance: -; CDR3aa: CASSLPGESANEKLFF; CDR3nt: TGTGCCAGCAGTTTACCAGGGGAATCTGCTAATGAAAAACTGTTTTTT
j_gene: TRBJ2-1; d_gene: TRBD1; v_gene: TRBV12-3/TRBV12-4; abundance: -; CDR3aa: CASSPRQGRKQFF; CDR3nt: TGTGCCAGCAGTCCCCGACAGGGTCGTAAGCAGTTCTTC
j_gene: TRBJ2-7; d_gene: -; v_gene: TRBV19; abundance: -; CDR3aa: CASSLGAGYEAEQYF; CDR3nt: TGTGCCAGTAGCCTAGGGGCCGGGTATGAGGCCGAGCAGTACTTC
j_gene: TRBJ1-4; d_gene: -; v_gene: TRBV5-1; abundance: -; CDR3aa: CASSLSQGGEKLFF; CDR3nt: TGCGCCAGCAGCTTGTCGCAGGGCGGTGAAAAACTGTTTTTT
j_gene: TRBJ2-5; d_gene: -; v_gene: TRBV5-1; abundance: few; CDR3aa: CASSFEGGETQYF; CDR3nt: TGCGCCAGCAGCTTCGAGGGAGGAGAGACCCAGTACTTC
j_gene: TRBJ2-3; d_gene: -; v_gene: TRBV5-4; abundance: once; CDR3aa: CASSLAQGPDTQYF; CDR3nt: TGTGCCAGCAGCTTGGCTCAGGGGCCCGATACGCAGTATTTT
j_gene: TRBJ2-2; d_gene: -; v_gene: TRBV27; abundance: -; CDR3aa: CASSQGGNTGELFF; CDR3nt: TGTGCCAGCAGTCAGGGGGGGAACACCGGGGAGCTGTTTTTT
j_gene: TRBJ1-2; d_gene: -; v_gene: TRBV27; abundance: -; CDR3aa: CASSKDTTWGGYTF; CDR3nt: TGTGCCAGCAGTAAGGACACCACCTGGGGAGGCTACACCTTC
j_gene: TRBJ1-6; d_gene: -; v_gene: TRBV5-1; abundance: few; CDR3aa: CASSPGMSYNSPLHF; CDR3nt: TGCGCCAGCAGCCCGGGGATGTCCTATAATTCACCCCTCCACTTT
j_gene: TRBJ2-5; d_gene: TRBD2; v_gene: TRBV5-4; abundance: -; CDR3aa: CASSAGLAGVETQYF; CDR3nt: TGTGCCAGCAGCGCCGGACTAGCGGGGGTTGAGACCCAGTACTTC
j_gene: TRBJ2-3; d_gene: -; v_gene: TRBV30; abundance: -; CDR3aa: CAWRTGLGIPDTQYF; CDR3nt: TGTGCCTGGAGGACAGGACTAGGGATCCCAGATACGCAGTATTTT
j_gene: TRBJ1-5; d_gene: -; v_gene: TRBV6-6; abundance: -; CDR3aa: CASESKGDRNQPQHF; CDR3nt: TGTGCCAGCGAGTCGAAGGGGGACCGCAATCAGCCCCAGCATTTT
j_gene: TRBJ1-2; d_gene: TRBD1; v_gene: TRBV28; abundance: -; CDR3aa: CASRQPTGTGDYGYTF; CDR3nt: TGTGCCAGCAGGCAACCCACTGGGACAGGGGACTATGGCTACACCTTC
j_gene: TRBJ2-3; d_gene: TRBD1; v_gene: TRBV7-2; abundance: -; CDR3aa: CASSLRDRVTDTQYF; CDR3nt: TGTGCCAGCAGCTTAAGGGACAGGGTCACAGATACGCAGTATTTT
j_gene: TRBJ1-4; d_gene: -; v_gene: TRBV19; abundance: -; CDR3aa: CASSFPRATNEKLFF; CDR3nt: TGTGCCAGTAGTTTCCCGAGGGCAACTAATGAAAAACTGTTTTTT
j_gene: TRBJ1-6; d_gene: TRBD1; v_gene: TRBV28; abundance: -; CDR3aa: CASSSPDRGYSPLHF; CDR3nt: TGTGCCAGCAGTTCCCCGGACAGGGGGTATTCACCCCTCCACTTT
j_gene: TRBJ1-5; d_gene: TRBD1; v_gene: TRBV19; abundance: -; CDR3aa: CATDRDRGYQPQHF; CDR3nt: TGTGCCACCGACCGGGACAGGGGCTATCAGCCCCAGCATTTT
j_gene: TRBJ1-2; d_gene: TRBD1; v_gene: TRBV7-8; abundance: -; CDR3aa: CASSLMTGGYGYTF; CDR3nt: TGTGCCAGCAGCTTAATGACAGGGGGCTATGGCTACACCTTC
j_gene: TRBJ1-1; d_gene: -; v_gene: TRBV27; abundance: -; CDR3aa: CASSFSHRMNTEAFF; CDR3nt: TGTGCCAGCAGTTTTTCGCACAGGATGAACACTGAAGCTTTCTTT
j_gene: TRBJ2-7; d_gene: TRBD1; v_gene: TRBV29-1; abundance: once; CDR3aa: CSPRGQGGYEQYF; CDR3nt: TGCAGCCCGAGGGGACAGGGGGGATACGAGCAGTACTTC
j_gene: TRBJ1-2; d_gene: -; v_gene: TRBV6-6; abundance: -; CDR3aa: CASRHGGYGYTF; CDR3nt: TGTGCCAGCAGACACGGGGGTTATGGCTACACCTTC
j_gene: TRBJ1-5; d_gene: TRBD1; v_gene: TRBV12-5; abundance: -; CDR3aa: CASGLVRAGGMSNQPQHF; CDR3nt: TGTGCTAGTGGTTTGGTTCGGGCAGGGGGCATGAGCAATCAGCCCCAGCATTTT
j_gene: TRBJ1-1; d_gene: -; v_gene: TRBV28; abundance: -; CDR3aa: CASSSGAVNTEAFF; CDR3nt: TGTGCCAGCAGCTCAGGGGCAGTGAACACTGAAGCTTTCTTT
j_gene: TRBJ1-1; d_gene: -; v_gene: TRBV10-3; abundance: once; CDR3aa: CALPGKRREAFF; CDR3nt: TGTGCCCTGCCGGGGAAGCGCCGTGAAGCTTTCTTT
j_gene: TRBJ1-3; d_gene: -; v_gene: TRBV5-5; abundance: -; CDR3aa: CASSLSIPGGNTIYF; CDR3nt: TGTGCCAGCAGCTTGTCCATACCGGGAGGAAACACCATATATTTT
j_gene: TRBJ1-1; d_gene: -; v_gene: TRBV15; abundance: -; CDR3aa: CATSRDPRVTEAFF; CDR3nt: TGTGCCACCAGCAGAGATCCCCGGGTCACTGAAGCTTTCTTT
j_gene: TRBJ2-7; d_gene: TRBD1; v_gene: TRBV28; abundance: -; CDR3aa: CASSWTGRSEQYF; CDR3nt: TGTGCCAGCAGCTGGACAGGACGATCCGAGCAGTACTTC
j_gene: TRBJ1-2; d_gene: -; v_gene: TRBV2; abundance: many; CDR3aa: CASRVQGGVTEGYTF; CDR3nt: TGTGCCAGCAGGGTTCAGGGTGGAGTCACGGAGGGCTACACCTTC
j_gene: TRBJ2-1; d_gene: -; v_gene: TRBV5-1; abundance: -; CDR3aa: CASRPTSYNEQFF; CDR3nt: TGCGCCAGCAGACCAACATCTTACAATGAGCAGTTCTTC
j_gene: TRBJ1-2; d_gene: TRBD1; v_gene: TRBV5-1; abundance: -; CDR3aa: CASSTGQGNRGYTF; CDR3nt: TGCGCCAGCAGCACCGGACAGGGGAATCGGGGCTACACCTTC
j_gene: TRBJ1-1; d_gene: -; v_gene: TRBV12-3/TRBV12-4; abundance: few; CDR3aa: CASRQGSGAFF; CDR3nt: TGTGCCAGCAGGCAGGGAAGTGGAGCTTTCTTT
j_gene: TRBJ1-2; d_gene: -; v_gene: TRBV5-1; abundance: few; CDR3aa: CASSRTDSLGGYTF; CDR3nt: TGCGCCAGCAGTCGGACCGACAGTTTGGGTGGCTACACCTTC
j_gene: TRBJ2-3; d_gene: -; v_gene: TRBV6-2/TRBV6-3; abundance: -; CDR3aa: CASSWRASTDTQYF; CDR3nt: TGTGCCAGCAGTTGGAGAGCTAGCACAGATACGCAGTATTTT
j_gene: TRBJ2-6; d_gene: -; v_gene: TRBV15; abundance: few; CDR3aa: CATSPFGANVLTF; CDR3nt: TGTGCCACCAGTCCGTTCGGGGCCAACGTCCTGACTTTC
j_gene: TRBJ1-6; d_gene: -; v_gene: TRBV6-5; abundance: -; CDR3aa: CASSSSNLAPLHF; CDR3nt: TGTGCCAGCAGTTCATCAAACCTAGCACCCCTCCACTTT
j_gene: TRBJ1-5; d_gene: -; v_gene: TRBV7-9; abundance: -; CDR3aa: CASSFSGSHQPQHF; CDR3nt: TGTGCCAGCAGCTTCTCAGGCAGCCATCAGCCCCAGCATTTT
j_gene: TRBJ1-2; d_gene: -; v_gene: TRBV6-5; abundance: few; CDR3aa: CASRAPANYGYTF; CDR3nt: TGTGCCAGCAGGGCACCCGCTAACTATGGCTACACCTTC
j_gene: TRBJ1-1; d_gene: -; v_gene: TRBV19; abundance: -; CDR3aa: CASSVGANTEAFF; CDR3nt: TGTGCCAGTAGTGTGGGAGCGAACACTGAAGCTTTCTTT